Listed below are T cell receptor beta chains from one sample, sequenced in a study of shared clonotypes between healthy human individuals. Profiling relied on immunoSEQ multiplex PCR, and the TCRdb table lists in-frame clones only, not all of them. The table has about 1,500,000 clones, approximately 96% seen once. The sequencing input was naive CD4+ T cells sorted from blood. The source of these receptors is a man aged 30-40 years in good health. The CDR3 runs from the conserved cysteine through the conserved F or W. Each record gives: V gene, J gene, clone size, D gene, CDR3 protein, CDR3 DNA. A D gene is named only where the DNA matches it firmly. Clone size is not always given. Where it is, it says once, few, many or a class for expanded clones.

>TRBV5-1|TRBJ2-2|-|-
CASSLALLGGELFF
TGCGCCAGCAGCTTAGCACTCCTTGGCGGGGAGCTGTTTTTT
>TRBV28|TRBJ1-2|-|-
CASSRLGAAIPGYTF
TGTGCCAGCAGCAGGCTTGGCGCGGCTATCCCTGGCTACACCTTC
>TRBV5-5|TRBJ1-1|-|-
CASSLPTYTNTEAFF
TGTGCCAGCAGTTTACCGACCTATACGAACACTGAAGCTTTCTTT
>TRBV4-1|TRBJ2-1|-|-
CASSPMVGSYNEQFF
TGCGCCAGCAGCCCGATGGTAGGCTCCTACAATGAGCAGTTCTTC
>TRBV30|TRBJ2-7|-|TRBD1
CAWSVRQGATEQYF
TGTGCCTGGAGTGTACGTCAGGGGGCAACCGAGCAGTACTTC
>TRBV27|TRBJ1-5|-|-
CASSFDRSGDQPQHF
TGTGCCAGCAGCTTCGACAGGTCCGGGGATCAGCCCCAGCATTTT
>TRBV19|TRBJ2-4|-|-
CASSIVGSGKNIQYF
TGTGCCAGTAGTATAGTGGGAAGCGGCAAAAACATTCAGTACTTC
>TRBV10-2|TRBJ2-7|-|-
CASSVLNYEQYF
TGCGCCAGCAGTGTTCTGAACTACGAGCAGTACTTC
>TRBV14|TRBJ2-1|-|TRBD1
CASSIQGFSYNEQFF
TGTGCCAGCAGCATACAGGGGTTTTCCTACAATGAGCAGTTCTTC
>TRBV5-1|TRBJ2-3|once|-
CASSLVRVDTDTQYF
TGCGCCAGCAGCTTGGTCCGGGTAGACACAGATACGCAGTATTTT
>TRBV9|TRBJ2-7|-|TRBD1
CASSAAGTGDYEQYF
TGTGCCAGCAGCGCAGCCGGGACAGGAGATTACGAGCAGTACTTC
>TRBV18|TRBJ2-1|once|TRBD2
CASSQIGLAGGEQFF
TGTGCCAGCTCACAGATCGGACTAGCGGGAGGAGAGCAGTTCTTC
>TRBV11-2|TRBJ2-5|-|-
CASSFSGARQETQYF
TGTGCCAGCAGCTTCTCGGGGGCTAGACAAGAGACCCAGTACTTC
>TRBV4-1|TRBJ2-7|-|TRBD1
CASSQPGQGAYEQYF
TGCGCCAGCAGCCAGCCGGGACAGGGGGCTTACGAGCAGTACTTC
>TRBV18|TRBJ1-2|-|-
CASSPFKQGFQPNYGYTF
TGTGCCAGCTCACCATTTAAACAGGGTTTTCAACCTAACTATGGCTACACCTTC
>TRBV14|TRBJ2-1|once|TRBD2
CASSPHPGTRTFRYNEQFF
TGTGCCAGCAGCCCACACCCAGGGACTAGAACTTTCCGGTACAATGAGCAGTTCTTC
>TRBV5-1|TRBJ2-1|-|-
CASSWGGGLVHNEQFF
TGCGCCAGCAGCTGGGGGGGCGGTCTCGTTCACAATGAGCAGTTCTTC
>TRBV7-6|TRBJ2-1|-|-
CASSSDGLSSHEQFF
TGTGCCAGCAGTTCGGACGGTCTTTCATCCCATGAGCAGTTCTTC